A selection of T cell receptor beta chains follows, all from one sample in a study of blood T cell repertoires in COVID-19. Assay used: immunoSEQ multiplex PCR; TCRdb lists only in-frame clones, some missing. This table holds over 80,000 clones, about 86% found once. The sequenced sample was peripheral blood. These receptors came from a woman aged 60-75 years with acute or convalescent COVID-19. Both conserved end residues are part of each CDR3. The order of the fields is J gene, clone size, D gene, V gene, CDR3 protein, CDR3 DNA. The D gene is left open where the match is weak. Expanded clones get a size class; other rows say once, few or many, or leave the size out.

J gene: TRBJ2-1; clone size: once; D gene: .; V gene: TRBV5-1; CDR3 protein: CASSSQGQGRNEQFF; CDR3 DNA: TGCGCCAGCAGCTCCCAAGGACAAGGTAGGAATGAGCAGTTCTTC
J gene: TRBJ1-2; clone size: .; D gene: .; V gene: TRBV4-1; CDR3 protein: CASSQGRESFYGYTF; CDR3 DNA: TGCGCCAGCAGCCAAGGGCGGGAGTCGTTTTACGGCTACACCTTC
J gene: TRBJ2-5; clone size: once; D gene: .; V gene: TRBV27; CDR3 protein: CASSPPPGETQYF; CDR3 DNA: TGTGCCAGCAGCCCCCCCCCGGGGGAGACCCAGTACTTC
J gene: TRBJ1-2; clone size: .; D gene: .; V gene: TRBV4-3; CDR3 protein: CASSQELGNYGYTF; CDR3 DNA: TGCGCCAGCAGCCAAGAACTAGGGAACTATGGCTACACCTTC
J gene: TRBJ1-6; clone size: .; D gene: .; V gene: TRBV3-1/TRBV3-2; CDR3 protein: CASSPWAGDSPLHF; CDR3 DNA: TGTGCCAGCAGCCCCTGGGCAGGGGATTCACCCCTCCACTTT
J gene: TRBJ1-1; clone size: .; D gene: TRBD1; V gene: TRBV6-4; CDR3 protein: CASSVGTGLEAFF; CDR3 DNA: TGTGCCAGCAGTGTCGGGACAGGACTTGAAGCTTTCTTT
J gene: TRBJ1-2; clone size: .; D gene: .; V gene: TRBV27; CDR3 protein: CASSTGNANYGYTF; CDR3 DNA: TGTGCCAGCAGTACAGGGAATGCTAACTATGGCTACACCTTC
J gene: TRBJ2-7; clone size: .; D gene: TRBD2; V gene: TRBV9; CDR3 protein: CASSVEGLGEQYF; CDR3 DNA: TGTGCCAGCAGCGTAGAGGGACTAGGCGAGCAGTACTTC
J gene: TRBJ1-2; clone size: .; D gene: .; V gene: TRBV7-9; CDR3 protein: CASSPTTIYGYTF; CDR3 DNA: TGTGCCAGCAGCCCCACCACAATCTATGGCTACACCTTC
J gene: TRBJ1-3; clone size: .; D gene: TRBD1; V gene: TRBV9; CDR3 protein: CASSPTGERSGNTIYF; CDR3 DNA: TGTGCCAGCAGCCCTACAGGGGAGAGGTCTGGAAACACCATATATTTT
J gene: TRBJ2-1; clone size: .; D gene: TRBD1; V gene: TRBV5-1; CDR3 protein: CASSLEDRGPYNEQFF; CDR3 DNA: TGCGCCAGCAGCTTGGAAGACAGGGGTCCCTACAATGAGCAGTTCTTC
J gene: TRBJ2-7; clone size: .; D gene: TRBD2; V gene: TRBV5-1; CDR3 protein: CASSSQPGLADYEQYF; CDR3 DNA: TGCGCCAGCAGCTCCCAACCGGGACTAGCAGACTACGAGCAGTACTTC
J gene: TRBJ1-4; clone size: .; D gene: TRBD1; V gene: TRBV19; CDR3 protein: CASSITGEEKLFF; CDR3 DNA: TGTGCCAGTAGTATTACAGGGGAAGAAAAACTGTTTTTT
J gene: TRBJ1-6; clone size: .; D gene: .; V gene: TRBV25-1; CDR3 protein: CASSDRSWGGFSPLHF; CDR3 DNA: TGTGCCAGCAGTGATAGATCTTGGGGAGGGTTTTCACCCCTCCACTTT
J gene: TRBJ1-2; clone size: .; D gene: TRBD1; V gene: TRBV4-3; CDR3 protein: CASSQSGTAVAYGYTF; CDR3 DNA: TGCGCCAGCAGCCAATCCGGGACAGCAGTAGCCTATGGCTACACCTTC
J gene: TRBJ2-2; clone size: .; D gene: .; V gene: TRBV7-7; CDR3 protein: CASSKEGQHTGELFF; CDR3 DNA: TGTGCTAGCAGCAAAGAAGGACAGCACACCGGGGAGCTGTTTTTT
J gene: TRBJ1-1; clone size: .; D gene: .; V gene: TRBV3-1/TRBV3-2; CDR3 protein: CASSHAGFGTEAFF; CDR3 DNA: TGTGCCAGCAGCCACGCAGGGTTTGGCACTGAAGCTTTCTTT
J gene: TRBJ2-1; clone size: .; D gene: .; V gene: TRBV5-6; CDR3 protein: CASSFLIQGFGNEQFF; CDR3 DNA: TGTGCCAGCAGCTTCTTAATACAGGGCTTTGGCAATGAGCAGTTCTTC
J gene: TRBJ2-3; clone size: .; D gene: TRBD1; V gene: TRBV24-1; CDR3 protein: CATSEDRTTSTDTQYF; CDR3 DNA: TGTGCCACCAGTGAGGACAGGACCACTAGCACAGATACGCAGTATTTT